The 16 T cell receptor beta chains below all came from one sample that was sequenced in a study of T cell responses to AZD1222 COVID-19 vaccine. The protocol was immunoSEQ multiplex PCR, while the TCRdb copy is restricted to in-frame clones and leaves out a portion. The sample holds 140,000 to 150,000 clones, more than 85% seen once. Here the sequenced sample was peripheral blood, taken on day 0 of AZD1222 vaccination. These receptors were obtained from an adult in good health.

The chain employs TRBV7-9 and TRBJ1-4; no reliable D call. Per the germline V gene, CDR1 is SEHNR and CDR2 is FQNEAQ (reference sequence). This CDR3 has 13 residues. With 5 bases removed from V and 4 bases from J, the gap between germline ends came to 8 bases. The CDR3 sequence is CASSPSNNEKLFF. CDR3 nucleotides: TGTGCCAGCAGCCCCAGTAATAATGAAAAACTGTTTTTT.

J is TRBJ1-5 and V is TRBV4-2; no firm D call. V dropped 1 base and J dropped 7 bases, with 8 bases sitting between them. Germline CDR1 and CDR2: LGHNA and YNFKEQ. The CDR3 covers 13 residues. The CDR3 is CASSQGPFQPQHF. DNA for the CDR3: TGTGCCAGCAGCCAAGGTCCCTTCCAGCCCCAGCATTTT.

The chain recombines TRBV2 with TRBJ1-2; D possibly corresponds to TRBD1 (6 bases). There are 13 residues in the CDR3. The germline V gene encodes CDR1 SNHLY and CDR2 FYNNEI. Trimming cost V 6 bases and J 4 bases, with 12 bases left between them. The CDR3 DNA follows: TGTGCCAGCAGCCGACAGGAGCTCTATGGCTACACCTTC. Protein: CASSRQELYGYTF.

This rearrangement joins TRBV12-3 or TRBV12-4 to TRBJ1-2; D uncertain. The CDR3 loop spans 13 amino acids. V shed 6 bases and J shed 5 bases, with 13 bases lying between them. The CDR3 here is CASSGARSYGYTF. DNA for the CDR3: TGTGCCAGCAGCGGAGCACGGTCTTATGGCTACACCTTC.

The genes are TRBV19 and TRBJ2-3, with 8 nucleotides matching TRBD2. The ends lost 5 bases at V and 3 bases at J; junction bases unmatched: 7. Per the germline V gene, CDR1 is LNHDA and CDR2 is SQIVND (reference sequence). This CDR3 spans 15 amino acids. The CDR3 loop reads CASSPVSGVTDTQYF. The CDR3, as DNA: TGTGCCAGTAGTCCCGTTAGCGGGGTAACAGATACGCAGTATTTT.

This chain joins TRBV14 and TRBJ1-2; tentative D call: TRBD1 (5 bases). The CDR3 is made up of 15 amino acids. Between the trimmed V and J ends, which lost 1 base and 4 bases, there was a span of 13 bases. Germline V gives CDR1 SGHDN, CDR2 FVKESK. DNA of the CDR3: TGTGCCAGCAGCCAAGCTGGTACAGGACCCTATGGCTACACCTTC. The encoded protein is CASSQAGTGPYGYTF.

The chain recombines TRBV6-2 or TRBV6-3 with TRBJ1-2, with 9 bases lining up with TRBD1. V gave up 5 bases and J gave up 6 bases; unmatched junction bases: 19. CDR1 is MNHEY, CDR2 SVGEGT, per germline. This CDR3 is 18 amino acids long. The CDR3 DNA sequence: TGTGCCAGCAGTAAATACCGCTCGCCGGGACAGGGTCTGGATGGCTACACCTTC. Its protein product is CASSKYRSPGQGLDGYTF.

The V and J genes are TRBV14 and TRBJ2-2; possibly TRBD1 for D (5 bases). The V gene lost 5 bases and the J gene lost 6 bases, with 13 bases spanning the gap. CDR3 length equals 14 residues. CDR1 and CDR2 (germline): SGHDN, FVKESK. DNA for the CDR3: TGTGCCAGCAGCACTTCGACAGCTTCCGGGGAGCTGTTTTTT. Protein sequence: CASSTSTASGELFF. The full variable domain, completed using reference TRBV14 and TRBJ2-2, is EAGVTQFPSHSVIEKGQTVTLRCDPISGHDNLYWYRRVMGKEIKFLLHFVKESKQDESGMPNNRFLAERTGGTYSTLKVQPAELEDSGVYFCASSTSTASGELFFGEGSRLTVL.

The chain is built from TRBV5-6 and TRBJ1-5; TRBD1 matches at 7 bases. V trimming: 4 bases; J trimming: 3 bases; junction bases outside the gene matches: 4. The germline CDR1 and CDR2 sequences are SGHDT and YYEEEE. The CDR3 runs 14 residues. CDR3 residues: CASSPTGVNQPQHF. The CDR3 nucleotides read TGTGCCAGCAGCCCTACAGGGGTCAATCAGCCCCAGCATTTT. Full variable domain (rest looked up from reference TRBV5-6 and TRBJ1-5): DAGVTQSPTHLIKTRGQQVTLRCSPKSGHDTVSWYQQALGQGPQFIFQYYEEEERQRGNFPDRFSGHQFPNYSSELNVNALLLGDSALYLCASSPTGVNQPQHFGDGTRLSIL.

The chain is built from TRBV12-5 and TRBJ2-2; 7 nucleotides align to TRBD1. The CDR3 is 18 residues long. Germline values: CDR1 LGHNT, CDR2 FRNRAP. Trimming removed 3 bases from V and 1 base from J; junction bases left unmatched: 11. The CDR3 nucleotides read TGTGCTAGTGGTTTCCAATTGACAGGGAAAGAGAACACCGGGGAGCTGTTTTTT. Its protein product is CASGFQLTGKENTGELFF.

This chain links TRBV21-1 with TRBJ1-5. TRBV21-1 is a known pseudogene. This CDR3 spans 17 amino acids. CDR3 bases: TGTGCCAGCGCCGGGACTTACCTTGGGGGTTCCAATCAGCCCCAGCATTTT. Amino acids: CASAGTYLGGSNQPQHF.

This sequence joins TRBV13 and TRBJ2-6; perhaps D is TRBD1 or TRBD2 (5 bases each). Trimming cost V 0 bases and J 0 bases, with 18 bases left between them. The length of the CDR3 is 20 residues. CDR1 PRHDT and CDR2 FYEKMQ come from the germline V gene (reference sequence). This chain's CDR3 is CASSLGRWGRESSGANVLTF. The CDR3 region has the DNA TGTGCCAGCAGCTTAGGCCGATGGGGGAGAGAATCCTCTGGGGCCAACGTCCTGACTTTC.

The rearrangement uses TRBV7-5 and TRBJ1-1; whether TRBD1, the table's D call, matches the DNA was not checked. TRBV7-5 is noted as a pseudogene. The CDR3 contains 18 residues. Written as DNA, the CDR3 is TGTGTCAGAAGCCAAGATTCAAGACAGGGGGCAAGGAATACTGAAGCTTTCTTT. Its protein product is CVRSQDSRQGARNTEAFF.

This clone came up once. This chain uses TRBV6-5 with TRBJ2-3; 9 positions agree with TRBD1. The V segment lost 6 bases and the J segment 4 bases; nucleotides outside the gene matches: 5. This CDR3 has 14 residues. Looked up from germline, CDR1 is MNHEY and CDR2 is SVGAGI. CDR3 in DNA: TGTGCCAGCAGCCGGACAGGGGAGGCAGATACGCAGTATTTT. Protein product: CASSRTGEADTQYF.

V usage is TRBV24-1 and J usage is TRBJ1-1, with D possibly matching TRBD1 (6 bases). V lost 7 bases to trimming and J lost 1 base, with 6 bases between them. The CDR3 sequence is 12 residues long. Germline V lookup: CDR1 KGHDR, CDR2 SFDVKD. The CDR3 region is CATRQGNTEAFF. The CDR3 DNA reads as TGTGCCACCAGACAGGGGAACACTGAAGCTTTCTTT.

V and J are TRBV12-3 or TRBV12-4 and TRBJ2-7; D unresolved. V shed 5 bases and J shed 7 bases, with 6 bases lying between them. The CDR3 runs to 10 residues. CDR3 amino acids: CASSPAEQYF. CDR3 bases: TGTGCCAGCAGTCCCGCAGAGCAGTACTTC.